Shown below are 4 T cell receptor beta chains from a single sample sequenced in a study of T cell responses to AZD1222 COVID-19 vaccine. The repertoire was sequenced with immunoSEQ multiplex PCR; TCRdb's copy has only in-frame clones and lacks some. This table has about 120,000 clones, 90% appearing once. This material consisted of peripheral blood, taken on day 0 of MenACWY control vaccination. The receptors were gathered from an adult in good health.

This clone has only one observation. Written as DNA, the CDR3 is TGTGCCAGCAGCTTGCGAATTAGCGGGGGGGCGAGACTGACCCAGTACTTC. It specifies CASSLRISGGARLTQYF. This chain links TRBV5-6 with TRBJ2-5, with 11 bases identical to TRBD2. CDR3 size: 17 residues. The junction had 12 bases not matched to a gene; V was cut back by 1 base and J by 7 bases. CDR1 is SGHDT and CDR2 is YYEEEE in the germline V gene.

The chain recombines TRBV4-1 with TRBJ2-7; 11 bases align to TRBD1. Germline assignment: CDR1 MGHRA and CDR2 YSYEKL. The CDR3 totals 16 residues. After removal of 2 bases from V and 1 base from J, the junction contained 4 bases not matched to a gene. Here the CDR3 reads CASSQRTGGASYEQYF. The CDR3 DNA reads TGCGCCAGCAGCCAAAGGACAGGGGGCGCGTCCTACGAGCAGTACTTC.

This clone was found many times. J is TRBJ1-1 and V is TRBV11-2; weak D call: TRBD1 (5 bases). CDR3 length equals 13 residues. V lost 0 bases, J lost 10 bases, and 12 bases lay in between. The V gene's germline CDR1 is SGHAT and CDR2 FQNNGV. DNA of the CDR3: TGTGCCAGCAGCTTAGAGTGGGGGGAGGGAGCTTTCTTT. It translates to CASSLEWGEGAFF.

CDR3 sequence reads: CASSPGGHEQFF. CDR3 DNA sequence: TGTGCCAGCAGCCCCGGGGGCCATGAGCAGTTCTTC. The chain links TRBV6-4 to TRBJ2-1; D might be TRBD1 or TRBD2, each matching 6 bases. Per the germline V gene, CDR1 is MRHNA and CDR2 is SNTAGT. The V end lost 6 bases, the J end lost 8 bases, and 11 bases lay between the germline ends. The CDR3 contains 12 residues.